What follows is one T cell receptor beta chain and its context. This sample stems from a study of blood T cell repertoires in COVID-19. Study-level background: Samples came from the United States, Italy and Spain, spanning acute and convalescent COVID-19. PBMCs, B-cell-depleted T cells, or T cells were the source of the cDNA or gDNA that made up the material.

Original data processing: Reference gene primer amplification yielded estimated nucleated cell counts. The table came from immunoSEQ multiplex PCR; TCRdb's copy has only in-frame clones and leaves some out. That table gives V, J and clone size, and the DNA gave D and trimming. The sample yields 45,000 to 55,000 clones, about nine tenths seen once. CDR3 size: 13 residues. From germline, CDR1 is SNHLY and CDR2 FYNNEI. Trimming shortened V by 7 bases and J by 2 bases, and 9 bases separated the two germline ends. The clonotype comes from a woman aged 40 to 50 with active COVID-19. The sample taken for sequencing was peripheral blood. The chain recombines TRBV2 with TRBJ1-3; TRBD1 is a possible D gene (6 bases). The CDR3 loop is CASTGEAGNTIYF. The CDR3 DNA reads as TGTGCCAGCACAGGGGAAGCTGGAAACACCATATATTTT.